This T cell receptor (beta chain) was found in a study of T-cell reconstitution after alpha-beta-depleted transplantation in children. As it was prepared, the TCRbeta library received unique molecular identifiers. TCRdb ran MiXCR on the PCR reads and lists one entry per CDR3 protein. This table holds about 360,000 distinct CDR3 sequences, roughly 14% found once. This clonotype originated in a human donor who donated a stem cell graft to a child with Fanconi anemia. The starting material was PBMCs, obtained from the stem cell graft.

Written as DNA, the CDR3 is TGTGCCAGCAGCCAAGAAATTATCTCTGGAAACACCATATATTTT. Its translation: CASSQEIISGNTIYF. The V and J genes are TRBV14 and TRBJ1-3; D is unclear. Looked up from germline, CDR1 is SGHDN and CDR2 is FVKESK. This CDR3 comprises 15 residues. Trimming stripped 0 bases from V and 0 bases from J, with 6 bases between.